The 30 T cell receptor beta chains below come from one sample, sequenced in a study of patients with pleural tuberculosis. One entry per CDR3 protein, called by TCRdb with MiXCR from the reads. The data contain 25,000 to 30,000 distinct CDR3 sequences, over 15% of them singletons. The sequencing input was peripheral blood. These receptors came from a human donor with pleural tuberculosis.

Remarks on this clonotype: A much larger clone sits a single nucleotide away, making a read error possible. The rearrangement joins TRBV12-3 or TRBV12-4 to TRBJ1-5; D is uncertain. V lost 3 bases and J 7 bases, leaving 10 bases between the germline ends. CDR3 length equals 13 residues. DNA for the CDR3: TGTGCCAGCAGTTTTAATATTGAGCAGCCCCAGCATTTT. As protein: CASSFNIEQPQHF.

This clonotype was observed many times. The CDR3 sequence: CAVKWGGLNTEAFF. In DNA, the CDR3 is TGTGCGGTCAAATGGGGCGGACTCAACACTGAAGCTTTCTTT. V and J are TRBV19 and TRBJ1-1, with TRBD1 as a possible D gene (5 bases). The CDR3 sequence is 14 residues long. Germline CDR1 LNHDA, CDR2 SQIVND (reference sequence). The complete variable domain, with remaining parts taken from reference TRBV19 and TRBJ1-1, reads DGGITQSPKYLFRKEGQNVTLSCEQNLNHDAMYWYRQDPGQGLRLIYYSQIVNDFQKGDIAEGYSVSREKKESFPLTVTSAQKNPTAFYLCAVKWGGLNTEAFFGQGTRLTVV.

Ten or more counts support this clonotype. The chain combines TRBV28 with TRBJ2-1, with 10 bases aligning to TRBD1. Per the germline V gene, CDR1 is MDHEN and CDR2 is SYDVKM. V lost 5 bases to trimming and J lost 3 bases; unmatched junction nucleotides: 7. There are 16 residues in the CDR3. CDR3 bases: TGTGCCAGCAGTCTACCCGGGACAGGGGACTACAATGAGCAGTTCTTC. Amino acid sequence: CASSLPGTGDYNEQFF.

Within the sample, this clonotype is medium-sized (0.01 to 0.1%). This chain connects TRBV6-2 or TRBV6-3 to TRBJ1-1; D is undetermined. Trimming removed 4 bases at V and 1 base at J, with 10 bases between. Looked up from germline, CDR1 is MNHEY and CDR2 is SVGEGT. The CDR3 loop spans 14 amino acids. This CDR3 reads CASSFPGSNTEAFF. CDR3 DNA: TGTGCCAGCAGTTTCCCAGGCTCGAACACTGAAGCTTTCTTT.

There are many counts of this clonotype. The V and J genes are TRBV5-1 and TRBJ2-7, with D tentatively TRBD1 (7 bases). V was cut by 7 bases and J by 5 bases, with 16 bases left in between. CDR1 and CDR2 from the germline V gene are SGHRS and YFSETQ. CDR3 size: 13 residues. CDR3 DNA: TGCGCCAGCGGAAGGCGGGACAGTAACGAGCAGTACTTC. Its translation: CASGRRDSNEQYF.

This clonotype was counted ten times or more. This chain links TRBV7-2 with TRBJ2-1; TRBD2 is a possible D gene (5 bases). The CDR3 consists of 14 residues. CDR1 and CDR2 from the germline V gene are SGHTA and FQGNSA. Trimming took off 10 bases at V and 4 bases at J, with 17 bases between the two ends. The CDR3 sequence: CAISLTLAYNEQFF. CDR3 DNA sequence: TGTGCCATCTCATTAACGCTAGCTTACAATGAGCAGTTCTTC.

This clonotype came up many times. The chain couples TRBV5-4 to TRBJ2-1; possibly TRBD1 for D (5 bases). Germline CDR1 reads SGHNT; CDR2 reads YYREEE (reference sequence). This CDR3 comprises 15 residues. The V and J ends lost 5 bases and 2 bases respectively, with 14 bases between them. CDR3 DNA sequence: TGTGCCAGCAGGCGCGACAGCTCCACCTACAATGAGCAGTTCTTC. It translates to CASRRDSSTYNEQFF.

This clonotype was recorded many times. The chain joins TRBV20-1 to TRBJ2-2, with 8 bases lining up with TRBD2. The CDR3 sequence is 14 residues long. Per the germline V gene, CDR1 is DFQATT and CDR2 is SNEGSKA (reference sequence). V shed 6 bases and J 1 base; nucleotides not matched to a gene: 4. In DNA form, the CDR3 reads TGCAGTGCATCCACTAGCGGGAACACCGGGGAGCTGTTTTTT. It codes for CSASTSGNTGELFF.

This clonotype was observed a few times. V is TRBV30 and J is TRBJ2-5; either TRBD1 or TRBD2 may fit D (5 bases each). This CDR3 has 13 residues. Germline CDR1 is GTSNPN and CDR2 is SVGIG (reference sequence). V lost 1 base, J lost 5 bases, and 11 bases lay in between. CDR3 loop: CAWSGPGQETQYF. CDR3 nucleotides: TGTGCCTGGAGTGGGCCGGGGCAGGAGACCCAGTACTTC.

This clonotype was seen many times. The chain carries TRBV6-1 and TRBJ2-7; 7 bases match TRBD1. CDR1 is MNHNS, CDR2 SASEGT, per germline. V trimming: 6 bases; J trimming: 0 bases; junction bases outside the gene matches: 5. This CDR3 comprises 14 residues. This CDR3 reads CASRPDRASYEQYF. In DNA form, the CDR3 reads TGTGCCAGCAGACCCGACAGGGCCTCCTACGAGCAGTACTTC.

This clonotype was recorded at least ten times. The chain's CDR3 is CASSRNLETQYF. CDR3 sequence (DNA): TGTGCCAGCAGCCGCAACTTGGAGACCCAGTACTTC. The chain employs TRBV6-1 and TRBJ2-5; D unresolved. Trimming took off 6 bases at V and 5 bases at J, with 10 bases between the two ends. CDR1 is MNHNS and CDR2 is SASEGT in the germline V gene. The CDR3 is 12 residues long.

Of note for this clonotype: This may be a read error, as it is one base from a much larger clone. The rearrangement joins TRBV4-1 to TRBJ2-5; TRBD1 aligns across 7 bases. The CDR3 contains 15 residues. V dropped 4 bases and J dropped 9; count of bases not matched to a gene: 14. Looked up from germline, CDR1 is MGHRA and CDR2 is YSYEKL. CDR3 protein: CASSPGTVGPEAQYF. CDR3 sequence (DNA): TGCGCCAGCAGCCCGGGGACAGTTGGGCCGGAGGCCCAGTACTTC.

Note on this clonotype: Because the CDR3 is missing its conserved closing phenylalanine or tryptophan, this is likely a read error. The J gene is TRBJ2-7, the V gene TRBV28, with 9 bases aligning to TRBD1. The CDR3 spans 15 residues. Germline V CDR1 and CDR2: MDHEN, SYDVKM. Trimming took 4 bases from V and 2 from J; bases not matched to a gene: 6. The CDR3 reads CASSSNRGLPYEQYL. The CDR3 DNA is TGTGCCAGCAGTTCAAACAGGGGGCTCCCCTACGAGCAGTACCTC.

This clonotype is deemed medium-sized. The V gene is TRBV7-6, the J gene TRBJ1-1; D unclear. Per the germline V gene, CDR1 is SGHVS and CDR2 is FNYEAQ. The CDR3 sequence is 13 residues long. Between the trimmed V and J ends, which lost 2 bases and 6 bases, there was a span of 10 bases. The CDR3 loop is CASSLYEGAEAFF. The CDR3 DNA reads TGTGCCAGCAGCTTATACGAGGGTGCTGAAGCTTTCTTT.

This clonotype was recorded once. The V gene is TRBV6-2 or TRBV6-3, the J gene TRBJ2-3, with 8 nucleotides matching TRBD2. The CDR3 has 14 residues. Germline V CDR1 and CDR2: MNHEY, SVGEGT. V lost 6 bases and J lost 2; bases outside the gene matches: 4. The CDR3: CASRQAGVTDTQYF. CDR3 bases: TGTGCCAGCAGACAAGCGGGAGTCACAGATACGCAGTATTTT.

The V gene is TRBV2, the J gene TRBJ2-1; 8 nucleotides agree with TRBD1. V shed 5 bases, J shed 6 bases, and the junction held 12 bases outside the gene matches. Germline CDR1 and CDR2: SNHLY and FYNNEI. The CDR3 has 16 amino acids. The CDR3 DNA reads TGTGCCAGCAGTTATCGAGGACAGGGTTGGGGCAATGAGCAGTTCTTC. Its translation is CASSYRGQGWGNEQFF.

This clonotype was counted at least ten times. The V and J genes are TRBV6-1 and TRBJ1-5; no clear D. The CDR3 loop spans 14 amino acids. V lost 10 bases, J lost 0 bases, and 13 bases lay in between. Germline CDR1 reads MNHNS; CDR2 reads SASEGT. DNA for the CDR3: TGTGCCACCACCCCAGCTTATAGCAATCAGCCCCAGCATTTT. Protein product: CATTPAYSNQPQHF.

This clonotype occurred many times. The genes are TRBV29-1 and TRBJ1-4, with a tentative D call TRBD1 (5 bases). V lost 6 bases and J lost 7, with 9 bases in between. The V gene's germline CDR1 is SQVTM and CDR2 ANQGSEA. The CDR3 contains 11 residues. The DNA of the CDR3 is TGCAGCGTAGGGGTGGGTGAAAAACTGTTTTTT. Translating gives CSVGVGEKLFF. Combining the CDR3 with reference TRBV29-1 and TRBJ1-4 gives the whole variable domain SAVISQKPSRDICQRGTSLTIQCQVDSQVTMMFWYRQQPGQSLTLIATANQGSEATYESGFVIDKFPISRPNLTFSTLTVSNMSPEDSSIYLCSVGVGEKLFFGSGTQLSVL.

This clonotype was observed many times. The chain links TRBV12-3 or TRBV12-4 to TRBJ2-3, with D tentatively TRBD1 or TRBD2 (5 bases each). V dropped 5 bases and J dropped 3 bases, with 12 bases sitting between them. The CDR3 is made up of 14 amino acids. The CDR3 here is CASSRDGETDTQYF. CDR3 in DNA: TGTGCCAGCAGTAGGGACGGGGAAACAGATACGCAGTATTTT.

This clonotype was recorded at least ten times. This rearrangement joins TRBV6-4 to TRBJ1-1; D gene unclear. The germline gives CDR1 MRHNA, CDR2 SNTAGT. V was pared by 6 bases and J by 0 bases, with 8 bases between. The CDR3 contains 13 residues. The CDR3 bases are TGTGCCAGCAGCGCCCTAATGAACACTGAAGCTTTCTTT. It codes for CASSALMNTEAFF.

This clonotype occurred many times. The chain couples TRBV18 to TRBJ1-1; D is possibly TRBD1 (6 bases). V lost 3 bases, J lost 1 base, and 12 bases lay in between. The CDR3 loop spans 15 amino acids. Germline V gene sequence: CDR1 KGHSH, CDR2 LQKENI. In DNA, the CDR3 is TGTGCCAGCTCACCGCCTGGGACACCGAACACTGAAGCTTTCTTT. It encodes CASSPPGTPNTEAFF.

By frequency in the sample, this clonotype is medium-sized. V usage is TRBV25-1 and J usage is TRBJ1-1, with 9 bases aligning to TRBD1. The trim removed 3 bases at V and 4 bases at J, leaving 3 bases unmatched. Per the germline V gene, CDR1 is MGHDK and CDR2 is SYGVNS. The CDR3 extends over 14 amino acids. The CDR3 sequence is CASSDHRGLTEAFF. The CDR3 bases are TGTGCCAGCAGTGATCACAGGGGGCTCACTGAAGCTTTCTTT. The full variable domain, rest sourced from reference TRBV25-1 and TRBJ1-1, is EADIYQTPRYLVIGTGKKITLECSQTMGHDKMYWYQQDPGMELHLIHYSYGVNSTEKGDLSSESTVSRIRTEHFPLTLESARPSHTSQYLCASSDHRGLTEAFFGQGTRLTVV.

This clonotype was seen repeatedly, ten times or more. V gene TRBV27 combines with J gene TRBJ1-2, with a tentative D call TRBD1 (5 bases). The V gene's germline CDR1 is MNHEY and CDR2 SMNVEV (reference sequence). The CDR3 sequence is 13 residues long. V was cut by 5 bases and J by 8 bases, with 15 bases left in between. CDR3 sequence: CASSLRGVKGYTF. The CDR3 nucleotides are TGTGCCAGCAGTCTAAGGGGAGTAAAGGGCTACACCTTC.

For this clonotype: This sequence may be a read error, since a much larger clone differs from it by one base. The conserved phenylalanine or tryptophan is not found at the CDR3 terminus, so this likely reflects a read error. The chain links TRBV12-3 or TRBV12-4 to TRBJ1-5, with 7 bases matching TRBD1. The ends lost 6 bases at V and 0 bases at J; junction bases unmatched: 5. The CDR3 sequence is 15 residues long. The DNA of the CDR3 is TGTGCCAGCAGCAGGACAGGAAATAGCAATCAGCCCCAGCATCTT. The encoded protein is CASSRTGNSNQPQHL.

Notes on this clonotype: A much bigger clone sits one base away, suggesting this may be a read error. The V gene is TRBV16, the J gene TRBJ2-7; 10 nucleotides match TRBD1. V shed 3 bases and J 6 bases; nucleotides not matched to a gene: 5. The V gene's germline CDR1 is KGHSY and CDR2 FQNENV. This CDR3 spans 14 amino acids. The CDR3 sequence is CASSQRDRGCEQYF. Here the CDR3 DNA reads TGTGCCAGCAGCCAGAGGGACAGGGGCTGCGAGCAGTACTTC.

This clonotype was recorded at least ten times. The V gene is TRBV19, the J gene TRBJ1-2, with D perhaps TRBD1 (5 bases). The V and J ends lost 9 bases and 0 bases respectively, with 14 bases between them. The length of the CDR3 is 14 residues. Germline V gene sequence: CDR1 LNHDA, CDR2 SQIVND (reference sequence). CDR3 coding DNA: TGTGCCAGCGAACTCACAGGTTCTAACTATGGCTACACCTTC. Its protein product is CASELTGSNYGYTF.

This clonotype was seen many times. The chain joins TRBV28 to TRBJ2-1; TRBD1 matches at 10 bases. This CDR3 has 15 residues. The germline V gene has CDR1 MDHEN and CDR2 SYDVKM. The V and J ends lost 6 bases and 7 bases, in that order; junction bases with no gene match: 9. For the CDR3, the DNA is TGTGCCAGCAGCTCCCCGGACAGGGGGTTGAATGAGCAGTTCTTC. It is translated as CASSSPDRGLNEQFF.

This clonotype was counted ten times or more. The CDR3 coding sequence is TGTGCCAGCACTCCCGGGGGGGCCACAGATACGCAGTATTTT. Its translation: CASTPGGATDTQYF. The rearrangement joins TRBV7-9 to TRBJ2-3; 8 positions match TRBD2. Per germline, CDR1 SEHNR and CDR2 FQNEAQ (reference sequence). Trimming took 7 bases from V and 2 from J; bases not matched to a gene: 5. The CDR3 has 14 residues.

This clonotype was recorded many times. The rearrangement links TRBV5-1 to TRBJ2-3; D may correspond to TRBD1 or TRBD2 (6 bases each). The germline V gene has CDR1 SGHRS and CDR2 YFSETQ. The CDR3 contains 17 residues. Trimming stripped 0 bases from V and 4 bases from J, with 18 bases between. CDR3 sequence: CASSLGVGTRRADTQYF. CDR3 DNA: TGCGCCAGCAGCTTGGGCGTGGGGACACGGAGGGCAGATACGCAGTATTTT.

This clonotype was seen many times. V usage is TRBV6-1 and J usage is TRBJ1-2; D gene ambiguous. The germline V and J ends were trimmed by 6 bases and 4 bases, with 24 bases remaining between them. CDR1 and CDR2 from the germline V gene are MNHNS and SASEGT. CDR3 length: 17 residues. CDR3 in amino acids: CASSPGRGKPRVYGYTF. The CDR3 DNA reads TGTGCCAGCAGCCCCGGTCGGGGAAAACCGCGGGTCTATGGCTACACCTTC.